Included here is one T cell receptor beta chain sequence, with context. What it recognizes is unknown. The PCR ran on 60 Vbeta and 13 Jbeta primers. This table comes from immunoSEQ multiplex PCR, and its TCRdb copy is limited to in-frame clones, with some not included. The data hold 100,000 to 150,000 clones, with less than 85% observed a single time. This entry belongs to a study of cytomegalovirus exposure and HLA in healthy donors. Study-wide findings and caveats: Likely technical artifact: a cluster of highly shared sequence variants. High specificity and sensitivity for cytomegalovirus status were reported for the classifier.

The CDR3 sequence is 15 residues long. The trim removed 1 base at V and 4 bases at J, leaving 5 bases unmatched. Germline V gene data show CDR1 as SGHRS and CDR2 as YFSETQ. Specimen: PBMCs. The chain couples TRBV5-1 to TRBJ2-7, with TRBD2 matching over 10 bases. This clonotype was sampled from a female donor in good health and CMV-seronegative. As DNA, the CDR3 is TGCGCCAGCAGCTTGAGGGGACTAGCGCCATACGAGCAGTACTTC. This codes for CASSLRGLAPYEQYF.